The source of this TCR beta chain is a study of control samples from healthy donors and cancer patients. The CDR3 spans 14 residues. Germline V lookup: CDR1 KGHDR, CDR2 SFDVKD. V lost 4 bases and J lost 8; bases outside the gene matches: 8. Repertoires were generated with immunoSEQ multiplex PCR, while TCRdb's copy carries only in-frame clones and drops some. In the table there are about 140,000 clones, less than 90% of which are singletons. Sequenced sample: blood. V and J are TRBV24-1 and TRBJ1-2; 8 bases match TRBD1. The clonotype was recovered from a woman in her 30s in good health. This CDR3 reads CATSDRRTGSGYTF. The CDR3 DNA follows: TGTGCCACCAGTGACCGTCGGACAGGGAGCGGCTACACCTTC.